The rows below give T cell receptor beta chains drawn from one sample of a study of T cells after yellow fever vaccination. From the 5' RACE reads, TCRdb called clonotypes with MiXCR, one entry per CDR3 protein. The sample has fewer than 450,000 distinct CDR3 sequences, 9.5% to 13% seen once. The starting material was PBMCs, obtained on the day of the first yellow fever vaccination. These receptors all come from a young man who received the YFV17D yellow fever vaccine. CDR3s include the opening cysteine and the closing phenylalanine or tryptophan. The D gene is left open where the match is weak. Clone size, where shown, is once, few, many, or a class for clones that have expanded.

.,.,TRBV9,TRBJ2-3,CASSVDPTGTQYF,TGTGCCAGCAGCGTAGACCCCACCGGTACGCAGTATTTT
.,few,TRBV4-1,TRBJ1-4,CASSQRPGRGFEKLFF,TGCGCCAGCAGCCAAAGGCCCGGGAGGGGCTTTGAAAAACTGTTTTTT
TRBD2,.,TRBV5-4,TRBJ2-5,CASSPMGGGAGETQYF,TGTGCCAGCAGCCCGATGGGCGGGGGGGCAGGCGAGACCCAGTACTTC
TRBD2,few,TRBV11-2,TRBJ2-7,CATSSASGLGPYEQYF,TGTGCCACCAGCTCGGCCTCGGGACTAGGTCCCTACGAGCAGTACTTC
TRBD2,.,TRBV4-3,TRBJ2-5,CASSQDWEGSQYQETQYF,TGCGCCAGCAGCCAAGACTGGGAGGGGAGTCAGTACCAAGAGACCCAGTACTTC
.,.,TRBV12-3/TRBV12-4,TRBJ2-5,CASSQTVTATQYF,TGTGCCAGCAGCCAGACAGTTACTGCGACCCAGTACTTC
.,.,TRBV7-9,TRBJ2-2,CASSWPLQLHTYGELFF,TGTGCCAGCAGCTGGCCGCTACAGCTTCATACCTACGGGGAGCTGTTTTTT
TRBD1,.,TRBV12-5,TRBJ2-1,CASGEATGVNEQFF,TGTGCTAGTGGAGAAGCGACAGGGGTTAATGAGCAGTTCTTC
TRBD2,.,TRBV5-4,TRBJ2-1,CASSLGGSGVSYNEQFF,TGTGCCAGCAGCTTGGGAGGTAGCGGGGTCTCCTACAATGAGCAGTTCTTC
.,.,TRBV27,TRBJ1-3,CASSLRQGGGNTIYF,TGTGCCAGCAGTTTACGCCAGGGCGGTGGAAACACCATATATTTT